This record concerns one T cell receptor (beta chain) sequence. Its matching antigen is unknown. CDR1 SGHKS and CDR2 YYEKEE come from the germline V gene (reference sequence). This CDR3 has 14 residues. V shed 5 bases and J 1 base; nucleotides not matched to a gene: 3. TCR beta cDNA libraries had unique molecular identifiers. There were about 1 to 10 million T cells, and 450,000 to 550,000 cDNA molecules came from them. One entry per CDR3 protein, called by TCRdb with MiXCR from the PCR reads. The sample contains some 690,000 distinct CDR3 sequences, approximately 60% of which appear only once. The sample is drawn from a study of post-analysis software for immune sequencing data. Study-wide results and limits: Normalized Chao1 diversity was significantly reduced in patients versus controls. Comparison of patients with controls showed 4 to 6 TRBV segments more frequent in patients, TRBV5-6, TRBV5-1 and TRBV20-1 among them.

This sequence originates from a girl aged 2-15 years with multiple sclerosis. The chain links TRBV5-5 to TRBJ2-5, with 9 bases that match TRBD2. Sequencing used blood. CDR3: CASSRGGVQETQYF. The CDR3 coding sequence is TGTGCCAGCAGTCGCGGGGGGGTCCAAGAGACCCAGTACTTC.